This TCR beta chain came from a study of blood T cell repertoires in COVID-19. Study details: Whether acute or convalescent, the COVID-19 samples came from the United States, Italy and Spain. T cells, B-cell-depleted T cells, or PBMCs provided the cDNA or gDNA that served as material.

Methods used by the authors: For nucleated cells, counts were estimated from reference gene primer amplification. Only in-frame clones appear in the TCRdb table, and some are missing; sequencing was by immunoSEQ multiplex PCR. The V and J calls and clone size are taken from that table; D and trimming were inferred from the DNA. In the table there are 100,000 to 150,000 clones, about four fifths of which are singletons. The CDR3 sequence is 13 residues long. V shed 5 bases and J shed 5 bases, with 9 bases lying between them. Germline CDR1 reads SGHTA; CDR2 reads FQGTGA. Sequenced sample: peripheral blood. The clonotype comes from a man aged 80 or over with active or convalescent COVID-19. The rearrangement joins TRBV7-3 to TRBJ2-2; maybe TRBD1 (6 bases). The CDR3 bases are TGTGCCAGCAGCAATACAGGGACCGGGGAGCTGTTTTTT. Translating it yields CASSNTGTGELFF.